The present entry profiles one TCR beta chain with its context. These data belong to a study of identical twins. Template switching added a universal primer site; cDNA carried unique molecular identifiers. TCRdb analysed the 5' RACE reads with MiXCR anew, one entry per CDR3 protein. The sample records 500,000 or so distinct CDR3 sequences, approximately 22% being singletons. Trimming removed 0 bases from V and 3 bases from J; junction bases left unmatched: 6. This CDR3 region has 16 residues. Germline CDR1 is DFQATT and CDR2 is SNEGSKA (reference sequence). In addition, the sample was reused for a study of T cells expressing NK-cell markers. That investigation notes: Sorted CD3+CD56+NKG2C+, CD3+CD56+NKG2C- and CD3+CD56-NKG2C+ T cells supplied TCR beta repertoires. HCMV seropositivity characterized most of the eight sequenced donors, and seronegativity one. Dominant NKG2C+ clonotypes in roughly 6 donors made up roughly 1.0-7.0% of CD8+ T cells.

The source is a woman under 30 in good health. Sequenced input: CD4+ T cells sorted from blood. The chain recombines TRBV20-1 with TRBJ2-1, with 9 bases fitting TRBD2. CDR3 in amino acids: CSARDRKAGGYNEQFF. CDR3 bases: TGCAGTGCTAGAGATCGGAAAGCGGGAGGCTACAATGAGCAGTTCTTC.